This TCR beta chain was documented in a study of T cell responses to AZD1222 COVID-19 vaccine. The junction had 7 bases not matched to a gene; V was cut back by 0 bases and J by 2 bases. Germline V lookup: CDR1 SGHRS, CDR2 YFSETQ. CDR3 size: 16 residues. Method: immunoSEQ multiplex PCR; TCRdb's copy keeps in-frame clones and lacks some. Here the sample spans approximately 60,000 clones, about 79% being singletons. Worth noting for this clone: The antigen is not known.

Points from the study as a whole: With dominance at 160-218 and 743-854, vaccine-associated CD4 TCRs spanned spike. Baseline antibody screening turned up just a handful of seropositive AZD1222 recipients. Most donors were white British and more were female, and clonal diversity was possibly underestimated.

The chain joins TRBV5-1 to TRBJ2-5; 7 positions agree with TRBD1. Sequencing was performed on peripheral blood, taken on day 0 of AZD1222 vaccination. This TCR derives from an adult in good health. The CDR3 reads CASSLAPRTGQETQYF. As DNA, the CDR3 is TGCGCCAGCAGCTTGGCCCCAAGGACAGGTCAAGAGACCCAGTACTTC.